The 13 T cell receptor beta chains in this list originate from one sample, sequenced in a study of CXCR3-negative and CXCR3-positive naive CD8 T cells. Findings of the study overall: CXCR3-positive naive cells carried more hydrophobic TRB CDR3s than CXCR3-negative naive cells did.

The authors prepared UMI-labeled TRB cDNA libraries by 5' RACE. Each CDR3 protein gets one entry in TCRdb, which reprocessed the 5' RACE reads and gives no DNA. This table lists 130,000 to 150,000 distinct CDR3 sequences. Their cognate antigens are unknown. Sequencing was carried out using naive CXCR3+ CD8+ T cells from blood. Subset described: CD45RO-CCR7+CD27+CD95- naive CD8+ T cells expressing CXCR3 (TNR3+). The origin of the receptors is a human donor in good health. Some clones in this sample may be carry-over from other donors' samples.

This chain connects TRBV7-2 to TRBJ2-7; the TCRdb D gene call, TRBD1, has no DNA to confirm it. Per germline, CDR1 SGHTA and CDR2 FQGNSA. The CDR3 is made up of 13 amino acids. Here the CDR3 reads CASRFSGGPEQYF.

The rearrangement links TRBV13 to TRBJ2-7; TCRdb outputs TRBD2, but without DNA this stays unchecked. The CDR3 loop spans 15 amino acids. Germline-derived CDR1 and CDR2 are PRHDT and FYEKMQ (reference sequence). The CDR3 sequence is CASSLEAASGSQQYF.

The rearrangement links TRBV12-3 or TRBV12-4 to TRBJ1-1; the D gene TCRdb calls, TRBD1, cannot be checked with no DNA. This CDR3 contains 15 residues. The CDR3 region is CASSNGQGRNTEAFF.

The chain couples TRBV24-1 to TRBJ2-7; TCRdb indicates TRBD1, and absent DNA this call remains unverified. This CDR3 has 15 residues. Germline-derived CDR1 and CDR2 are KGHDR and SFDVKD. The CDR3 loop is CATSPGQGARYEQYF.

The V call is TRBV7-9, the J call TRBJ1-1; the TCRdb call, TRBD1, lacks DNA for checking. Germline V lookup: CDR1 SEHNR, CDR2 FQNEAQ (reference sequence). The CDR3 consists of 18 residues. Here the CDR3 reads CASSFRPGTGWGNTEAFF. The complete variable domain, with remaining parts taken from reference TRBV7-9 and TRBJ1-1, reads DTGVSQNPRHKITKRGQNVTFRCDPISEHNRLYWYRQTLGQGPEFLTYFQNEAQLEKSRLLSDRFSAERPKGSFSTLEIQRTEQGDSAMYLCASSFRPGTGWGNTEAFFGQGTRLTVV.

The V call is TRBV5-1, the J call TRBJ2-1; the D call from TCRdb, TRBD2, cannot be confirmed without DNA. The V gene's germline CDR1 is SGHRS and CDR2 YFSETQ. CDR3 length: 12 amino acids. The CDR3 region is CASSLEGSSFFF.

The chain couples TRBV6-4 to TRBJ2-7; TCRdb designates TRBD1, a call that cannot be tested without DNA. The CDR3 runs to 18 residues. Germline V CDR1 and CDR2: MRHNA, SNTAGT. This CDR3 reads CASSTGTGDYSVSYEQYF.

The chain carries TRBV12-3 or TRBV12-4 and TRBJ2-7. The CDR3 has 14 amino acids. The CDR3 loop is CAGSIIASSYEQYF.

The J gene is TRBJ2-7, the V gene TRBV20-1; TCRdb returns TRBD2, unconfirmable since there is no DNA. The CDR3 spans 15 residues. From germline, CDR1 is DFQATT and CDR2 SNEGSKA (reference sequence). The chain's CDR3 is CSARPTSGLSYEQYF.

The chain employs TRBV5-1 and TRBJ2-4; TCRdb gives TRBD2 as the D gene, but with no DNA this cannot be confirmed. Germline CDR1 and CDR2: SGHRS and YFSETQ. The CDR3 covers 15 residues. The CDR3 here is CASSPGTSGSYEQFF.

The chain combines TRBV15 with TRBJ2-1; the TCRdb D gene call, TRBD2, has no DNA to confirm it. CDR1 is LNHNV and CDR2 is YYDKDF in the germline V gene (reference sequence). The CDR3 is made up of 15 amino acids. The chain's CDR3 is CATSRDRGSYNEQFF.

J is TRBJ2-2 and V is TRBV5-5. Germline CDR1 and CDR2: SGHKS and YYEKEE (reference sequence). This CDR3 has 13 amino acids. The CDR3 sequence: CASSLVVTGELFF. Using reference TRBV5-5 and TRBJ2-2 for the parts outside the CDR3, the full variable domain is DAGVTQSPTHLIKTRGQQVTLRCSPISGHKSVSWYQQVLGQGPQFIFQYYEKEERGRGNFPDRFSARQFPNYSSELNVNALLLGDSALYLCASSLVVTGELFFGEGSRLTVL.

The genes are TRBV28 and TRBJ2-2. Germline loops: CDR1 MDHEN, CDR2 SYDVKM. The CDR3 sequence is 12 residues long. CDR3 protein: CASSPNTGELFF.